The 9 T cell receptor beta chains below were found in one sample sequenced in a study of beta chain features in type 1 diabetes. Study-level results: Moderate but significant shortening of TCRB CDR3s was recorded in all four CD4+ subsets from Type 1 diabetes patients.

Their antigen targets remain unknown. The investigators reverse transcribed all of the isolated RNA, so they sequenced expressed TCRB transcripts. TCRdb's copy holds only in-frame clones and misses some; the assay was immunoSEQ multiplex PCR. The sample records a few hundred thousand clones, around 13% being singletons. Sequencing was carried out using naive CD4+ T cells from blood. The receptors come from a man aged 25 to 40 with type 1 diabetes.

This chain connects TRBV15 to TRBJ2-7, with D tentatively TRBD2 (5 bases). CDR3 size: 15 residues. V lost 0 bases to trimming and J lost 2 bases, with 11 bases between them. The germline V gene encodes CDR1 LNHNV and CDR2 YYDKDF (reference sequence). The CDR3: CATSRDFPAAYEQYF. In nucleotides, the CDR3 is TGTGCCACCAGCAGAGATTTCCCAGCGGCCTACGAGCAGTACTTC.

This chain connects TRBV19 to TRBJ2-7; possible D gene TRBD1, 6 bases. V gave up 3 bases and J gave up 3 bases, with 12 bases separating them. In germline, CDR1 is LNHDA, CDR2 SQIVND (reference sequence). CDR3 size: 14 residues. The chain's CDR3 is CASSIGRGGYEQYF. The CDR3 coding sequence is TGTGCCAGTAGTATCGGCAGGGGCGGCTACGAGCAGTACTTC.

This clone was counted only a few times. The chain links TRBV11-2 to TRBJ2-1, with 8 bases aligning to TRBD2. The CDR3 extends over 18 amino acids. The junction had 16 bases not matched to a gene; V was cut back by 8 bases and J by 1 base. Germline loops: CDR1 SGHAT, CDR2 FQNNGV. The CDR3 DNA sequence: TGTGCCAGCGCGCACCCAACTAGCGGAGGGGGGTCCTACAATGAGCAGTTCTTC. As protein: CASAHPTSGGGSYNEQFF. Full variable domain (rest looked up from reference TRBV11-2 and TRBJ2-1): EAGVAQSPRYKIIEKRQSVAFWCNPISGHATLYWYQQILGQGPKLLIQFQNNGVVDDSQLPKDRFSAERLKGVDSTLKIQPAKLEDSAVYLCASAHPTSGGGSYNEQFFGPGTRLTVL.

This clone has a handful of counts. The V gene is TRBV29-1, the J gene TRBJ2-7; 9 bases agree with TRBD1. The germline V gene encodes CDR1 SQVTM and CDR2 ANQGSEA. Trimming cost V 0 bases and J 2 bases; bases outside gene matches: 8. CDR3 length equals 16 residues. The CDR3 protein is CSVEDLPGQGPYEQYF. The CDR3 DNA reads TGCAGCGTTGAAGATCTGCCGGGACAGGGCCCCTACGAGCAGTACTTC.

This clone was counted between two and nine times. The rearrangement uses TRBV4-2 and TRBJ2-1, with TRBD2 matching over 13 bases. Trimming removed 4 bases from V and 7 bases from J; junction bases left unmatched: 7. The CDR3 consists of 16 residues. The V gene's germline CDR1 is LGHNA and CDR2 YNFKEQ. In DNA form, the CDR3 reads TGTGCCAGCAGCCCTGGACTAGCGGGAGTAGTGAATGAGCAGTTCTTC. Amino acids: CASSPGLAGVVNEQFF.

This clone has only a few counts. The CDR3 DNA reads as TGTGCCAGCAGTCTCGGACTAGCGGGAACAGTGGCAGATACGCAGTATTTT. Translation: CASSLGLAGTVADTQYF. The chain couples TRBV28 to TRBJ2-3; 12 bases are shared with TRBD2. Germline CDR1 MDHEN, CDR2 SYDVKM. J gave up 4 bases and V 5 bases, and 10 bases lay outside the gene matches. The CDR3 length is 17 residues.

This clone was picked up a small number of times. The chain couples TRBV29-1 to TRBJ2-5; 8 positions agree with TRBD1. This CDR3 comprises 12 residues. Trimming removed 6 bases from V and 4 bases from J; junction bases left unmatched: 4. Germline V gives CDR1 SQVTM, CDR2 ANQGSEA. CDR3 loop: CSVITGGETQYF. In DNA form, the CDR3 reads TGCAGCGTGATAACAGGGGGAGAGACCCAGTACTTC.

This clone was observed a few times. V gene TRBV5-1 combines with J gene TRBJ2-1, with TRBD2 matching 8 bases. Trimming removed 1 base from V and 6 bases from J; junction bases left unmatched: 6. Germline V gene lookup returns CDR1 SGHRS and CDR2 YFSETQ. This CDR3 is built from 15 residues. DNA for the CDR3: TGCGCCAGCAGCTTGAACGGGGGGGCCGGCAATGAGCAGTTCTTC. Amino acid sequence: CASSLNGGAGNEQFF.

This clone was seen a handful of times. The genes are TRBV30 and TRBJ2-7; 13 bases agree with TRBD2. Germline trimming cut 1 base from V and 1 base from J; bases unmatched to any gene: 7. Looked up from germline, CDR1 is GTSNPN and CDR2 is SVGIG (reference sequence). CDR3 length equals 17 residues. In DNA, the CDR3 is TGTGCCTGGAGTGGACTAGCGGGGGGTTCCCGTTCCTACGAGCAGTACTTC. Translated: CAWSGLAGGSRSYEQYF.